The clone carrying this T cell receptor (beta chain) was seen a few times. Its antigen is as yet unknown. This entry belongs to a study of response to subunit inactivated influenza vaccine. Each CDR3 protein is one row after TCRdb ran MiXCR on the RT-PCR reads. The sample holds about 780,000 distinct CDR3 sequences, about a fifth seen once. Notes on the study in general: Each seasonal flu vaccination may recruit only limited new T cells, authors suggested.

CDR1 is MNHEY and CDR2 is SVGEGT in the germline V gene. V was trimmed by 6 bases and J by 6 bases, leaving 16 bases between them. This CDR3 comprises 14 residues. This specimen was PBMCs from blood, taken about 5 days after vaccination. The rearrangement links TRBV6-2 or TRBV6-3 to TRBJ2-3; D call uncertain. This TCR was sampled from a man aged 50-59 years who received an inactivated influenza vaccine. The CDR3, as DNA: TGTGCCAGCAGGGCCCCGGCACGAGAGGATACGCAGTATTTT. It translates to CASRAPAREDTQYF.